The 26 T cell receptor beta chains below come from one sample, sequenced in a study of OX40 agonist ivuxolimab in advanced cancers. The method was immunoSEQ multiplex PCR; TCRdb's version includes in-frame clones alone and lacks a portion of them. The sample yields around 68,000 clones, less than 95% seen once. The sequenced sample was CD4+ or CD8+ T cells sorted from blood, obtained in a trial of the OX40 agonist ivuxolimab. The receptors come from an adult with an advanced solid tumor such as melanoma, head and neck, liver or kidney cancer.

The rearrangement links TRBV10-1 to TRBJ2-2; 9 positions agree with TRBD1. Losses at the gene ends were 3 bases for V and 6 bases for J; bases not matched to a gene: 5. The CDR3 is made up of 15 amino acids. Germline V lookup: CDR1 WNHNN, CDR2 SYGVQD (reference sequence). The CDR3 DNA is TGCGCCAGCAGTGACAGGACAGGGGTGGCCGGGGAGCTGTTTTTT. Translated: CASSDRTGVAGELFF.

A note on this clone: The germline gene is not matched at one end of the junction; a read error may be the cause. The chain couples TRBV19 to TRBJ2-2; TRBD2 aligns across 11 bases. Germline-derived CDR1 and CDR2 are LNHDA and SQIVND (reference sequence). The CDR3 sequence is 15 residues long. This CDR3 is CASSATSGNAGELFF. The CDR3 DNA follows: TGTGCCAGTAGCGCGACTAGCGGGAACGCCGGGGAGCTGTTTTTT. Looking up the rest from reference TRBV19 and TRBJ2-2 gives the full variable domain: DGGITQSPKYLFRKEGQNVTLSCEQNLNHDAMYWYRQDPGQGLRLIYYSQIVNDFQKGDIAEGYSVSREKKESFPLTVTSAQKNPTAFYLCASSATSGNAGELFFGEGSRLTVL.

In this sample, this clone turned up a few times. The chain joins TRBV7-9 to TRBJ2-7; TRBD1 matches at 7 bases. Per the germline V gene, CDR1 is SEHNR and CDR2 is FQNEAQ (reference sequence). V lost 5 bases to trimming and J lost 3 bases; unmatched junction nucleotides: 7. The CDR3 length is 14 residues. CDR3: CASSQGQDHYEQYF. The CDR3 DNA reads as TGTGCCAGCAGCCAAGGACAGGACCACTACGAGCAGTACTTC.

The chain employs TRBV21-1 and TRBJ1-3. TRBV21-1 is assigned pseudogene status. The CDR3 runs 16 residues. The CDR3 spells CATANIGTSSGNTIYF. The CDR3 DNA reads as TGTGCCACCGCGAATATCGGGACGAGCTCTGGAAACACCATATATTTT.

Written as DNA, the CDR3 is TGCGCCAGCAGCAACCACTACGAGCAGTACTTC. It specifies CASSNHYEQYF. The rearrangement uses TRBV5-1 and TRBJ2-7; no clear D. This CDR3 has 11 residues. The V gene lost 4 bases and the J gene lost 3 bases, with 5 bases spanning the gap. Germline V gene sequence: CDR1 SGHRS, CDR2 YFSETQ.

The CDR3 is CASSSNRGLARLETQYF. CDR3 sequence (DNA): TGTGCCAGCAGTTCCAACCGAGGACTAGCGAGATTGGAGACCCAGTACTTC. The rearrangement links TRBV28 to TRBJ2-5, with 9 bases identical to TRBD2. The V gene's germline CDR1 is MDHEN and CDR2 SYDVKM. The CDR3 loop spans 17 amino acids. V lost 4 bases to trimming and J lost 5 bases; unmatched junction nucleotides: 14.

The chain is built from TRBV6-5 and TRBJ1-6; the D is unclear. This CDR3 comprises 13 residues. The V gene lost 4 bases and the J gene lost 0 bases, with 1 base spanning the gap. Germline CDR1 reads MNHEY; CDR2 reads SVGAGI. Here the CDR3 DNA reads TGTGCCAGCAGTTTCTCCTATAATTCACCCCTCCACTTT. It yields the protein CASSFSYNSPLHF.

This chain connects TRBV7-9 to TRBJ2-7; 11 positions match TRBD2. V lost 3 bases and J lost 6; bases outside the gene matches: 4. This CDR3 contains 14 residues. CDR1 and CDR2 (germline): SEHNR, FQNEAQ (reference sequence). DNA for the CDR3: TGTGCCAGCAGCTTTGGGACTAGCGGAAGCGAGCAGTACTTC. Translating it yields CASSFGTSGSEQYF.

The chain links TRBV6-5 to TRBJ2-7, with 12 bases matching TRBD2. This CDR3 spans 15 amino acids. The V gene's germline CDR1 is MNHEY and CDR2 SVGAGI. V lost 6 bases, J lost 5 bases, and 8 bases stayed unmatched. Here the CDR3 DNA reads TGTGCCAGCAGACCTTCTAGCGGGAGGGCCCACGAGCAGTACTTC. Translating it yields CASRPSSGRAHEQYF.

The V gene is TRBV11-3, the J gene TRBJ2-3, with 13 bases fitting TRBD2. J lost 2 bases, V lost 5 bases, and 4 bases had no gene match. The CDR3 runs 16 residues. In germline, CDR1 is SGHNT, CDR2 YENEEA. The CDR3 DNA reads TGTGCCAGCAGCCGGACTAGCGGGGGTGCCACAGATACGCAGTATTTT. This gives the protein CASSRTSGGATDTQYF. Combining the CDR3 with reference TRBV11-3 and TRBJ2-3 gives the whole variable domain EAGVVQSPRYKIIEKKQPVAFWCNPISGHNTLYWYLQNLGQGPELLIRYENEEAVDDSQLPKDRFSAERLKGVDSTLKIQPAELGDSAVYLCASSRTSGGATDTQYFGPGTRLTVL.

CDR3 DNA sequence: TGCGCCAGCAGGGGGGGAGCCGGAGGGCCACAGGATTTCTACAATGAGCAGTTCTTC. It translates to CASRGGAGGPQDFYNEQFF. The chain carries TRBV10-1 and TRBJ2-1, with a possible D match to TRBD2 (6 bases). CDR1 and CDR2 (germline): WNHNN, SYGVQD (reference sequence). The CDR3 has 19 amino acids. Trimming removed 6 bases from V and 3 bases from J, with 27 bases in between.

The chain has TRBV6-1 and TRBJ2-2; possibly TRBD2 for D (6 bases). V lost 5 bases to trimming and J lost 7 bases, with 8 bases between them. Germline V gives CDR1 MNHNS, CDR2 SASEGT. CDR3 length equals 12 residues. The CDR3 bases are TGTGCCAGCAGTTTGGGGGGCGGGGAGCTGTTTTTT. This sequence encodes CASSLGGGELFF.

This chain connects TRBV18 to TRBJ2-1; TRBD1 matches 9 bases. Germline V gives CDR1 KGHSH, CDR2 LQKENI. The V gene end was trimmed by 0 bases and the J gene end by 4 bases; junction bases not matched to a gene: 1. The CDR3 has 15 amino acids. CDR3 loop: CASSPPGTGYNEQFF. The CDR3 DNA reads TGTGCCAGCTCACCACCAGGGACAGGGTACAATGAGCAGTTCTTC.

CDR3 amino acids: CASSFPRISGRARNEQFF. The CDR3, as DNA: TGTGCCAGCAGTTTCCCTCGGATTAGCGGGAGGGCACGGAATGAGCAGTTCTTC. The chain recombines TRBV27 with TRBJ2-1, with 11 bases fitting TRBD2. The germline CDR1 and CDR2 sequences are MNHEY and SMNVEV (reference sequence). The junction had 14 bases not matched to a gene; V was cut back by 3 bases and J by 7 bases. This CDR3 is built from 18 residues.

The chain has TRBV5-1 and TRBJ1-1; 8 bases map to TRBD1. Germline V gene lookup returns CDR1 SGHRS and CDR2 YFSETQ. The length of the CDR3 is 15 residues. Trimming at V came to 0 bases and at J to 5 bases, leaving 6 bases not matched to a gene. The CDR3 DNA reads as TGCGCCAGCAGCTTGGCTGACAGGGGTAGTACTGAAGCTTTCTTT. Translating it yields CASSLADRGSTEAFF.

The V call is TRBV14, the J call TRBJ2-7, with D unclear. The CDR3 runs to 14 residues. With 0 bases removed from V and 7 bases from J, the gap between germline ends came to 13 bases. CDR1 and CDR2 (germline): SGHDN, FVKESK. The DNA of the CDR3 is TGTGCCAGCAGCCAAGAACTTGCGGTTGGAGAGCAGTACTTC. Translated, it gives CASSQELAVGEQYF.

This clone was seen just once. At one end the junction does not follow the germline gene, possibly because of a read error. J is TRBJ1-1 and V is TRBV5-1; 7 nucleotides align to TRBD1. This CDR3 comprises 19 residues. The V gene's germline CDR1 is SGHRS and CDR2 YFSETQ. The CDR3: CASNLVGRGWRWERTEAFF. In DNA form, the CDR3 reads TGCGCCAGCAACTTGGTGGGCAGGGGGTGGAGATGGGAGAGGACTGAAGCTTTCTTT.

The chain is built from TRBV5-4 and TRBJ2-3; perhaps TRBD1 as D (5 bases). Trimming removed 0 bases at V and 3 bases at J, with 11 bases between. This CDR3 contains 15 residues. Per germline, CDR1 SGHNT and CDR2 YYREEE (reference sequence). The CDR3 here is CASSLAKKGTDTQYF. The DNA of the CDR3 is TGTGCCAGCAGCTTGGCCAAGAAGGGGACAGATACGCAGTATTTT.

The J gene is TRBJ1-4, the V gene TRBV11-2, with D perhaps TRBD1 (5 bases). The V end lost 5 bases, the J end lost 10 bases, and 14 bases lay between the germline ends. CDR1 is SGHAT, CDR2 FQNNGV, per germline. The CDR3 spans 13 residues. Here the CDR3 reads CASSLDTHGKLFF. The CDR3 bases are TGTGCCAGCAGCCTGGACACCCATGGAAAACTGTTTTTT.

V gene TRBV29-1 combines with J gene TRBJ2-3, with D possibly matching TRBD2 (6 bases). Germline-derived CDR1 and CDR2 are SQVTM and ANQGSEA. The CDR3 totals 17 residues. Between the trimmed V and J ends, which lost 4 bases and 4 bases, there was a span of 24 bases. CDR3 nucleotides: TGCAGCGTTGTTGGGGTCCTGTTTGCTTCTAGCGCAGATACGCAGTATTTT. It codes for CSVVGVLFASSADTQYF.

The chain has TRBV19 and TRBJ1-1, with TRBD1 matching 7 bases. Looked up from germline, CDR1 is LNHDA and CDR2 is SQIVND (reference sequence). This CDR3 has 15 residues. V shed 4 bases and J 1 base; nucleotides not matched to a gene: 6. CDR3 residues: CASSTTWTGNTEAFF. CDR3 bases: TGTGCCAGTAGTACCACTTGGACAGGGAACACTGAAGCTTTCTTT.

This chain uses TRBV18 with TRBJ1-2; a possible D gene is TRBD1 (5 bases). Looked up from germline, CDR1 is KGHSH and CDR2 is LQKENI. The CDR3 has 13 residues. The V and J ends lost 3 bases and 8 bases respectively, with 13 bases between them. In nucleotides, the CDR3 is TGTGCCAGCTCACCGAGAGGGGCTGAAGGCTACACCTTC. It codes for CASSPRGAEGYTF.

The rearrangement links TRBV9 to TRBJ2-1; 15 nucleotides line up with TRBD2. J gave up 2 bases and V 4 bases, and 4 bases lay outside the gene matches. Per germline, CDR1 SGDLS and CDR2 YYNGEE. This CDR3 spans 17 amino acids. The chain's CDR3 is CASSLGLAGGPYNEQFF. The CDR3 bases are TGTGCCAGCAGCTTGGGACTAGCGGGAGGCCCCTACAATGAGCAGTTCTTC.

CDR3 sequence: CASRQGAALDEQYF. For the CDR3, the DNA is TGTGCCAGCAGACAGGGGGCTGCTCTCGACGAGCAGTACTTC. The J gene is TRBJ2-5, the V gene TRBV6-1; 9 bases map to TRBD1. The DNA end is a closer match to TRBJ2-7, so the J assignment may be wrong. Looked up from germline, CDR1 is MNHNS and CDR2 is SASEGT. The CDR3 is 14 residues long.

V and J are TRBV30 and TRBJ2-5, with 10 positions matching TRBD2. CDR1 and CDR2 from the germline V gene are GTSNPN and SVGIG (reference sequence). With 0 bases clipped from V and 5 bases from J, the junction kept 9 bases outside the gene matches. CDR3 length: 16 residues. The CDR3 here is CAWSVLAGSLGETQYF. CDR3 sequence (DNA): TGTGCCTGGAGTGTACTAGCGGGATCCCTGGGGGAGACCCAGTACTTC.

The chain combines TRBV4-1 with TRBJ2-7, with D perhaps assigned TRBD1 or TRBD2 (5 bases each). There are 17 residues in the CDR3. CDR1 is MGHRA and CDR2 is YSYEKL in the germline V gene. The V gene lost 1 base and the J gene lost 6 bases, with 22 bases spanning the gap. For the CDR3, the DNA is TGCGCCAGCAGCCAAGGACAGACAATAGCGCCGCTTTCCGAGCAGTACTTC. Translation: CASSQGQTIAPLSEQYF.